This TCR beta chain was captured by sequencing in a study of cytomegalovirus exposure and HLA in healthy donors. The CDR3 totals 17 residues. V was clipped by 2 bases and J by 3 bases; unmatched bases: 6. Germline V gene lookup returns CDR1 SGDLS and CDR2 YYNGEE. Study results and limitations: In an earlier analysis, about 87% or about 30%: the productive usage of most TCR beta V segments. The investigators catalogued some 150 TCR beta chains as cytomegalovirus-associated. Most CMV-associated TCR beta chains appeared HLA-restricted in a later analysis.

60 Vbeta and 13 Jbeta primers were used in PCR. This table comes from immunoSEQ multiplex PCR, and its TCRdb copy is limited to in-frame clones, with some not included. The data hold some 140,000 clones, with around 77% observed a single time. Concerning this clone: Antigen unknown. This same CDR3 is encoded by further DNA sequences in the sample.

This chain connects TRBV9 to TRBJ2-5, with TRBD2 matching 14 bases. Material: PBMCs. This clonotype was obtained from a man aged 25 to 45 in good health and CMV-seronegative. For the CDR3, the DNA is TGTGCCAGCAGCGTTGGGGGACTAGCGGGAGTCGAAGAGACCCAGTACTTC. Encoded protein: CASSVGGLAGVEETQYF.